The source of this T cell receptor beta chain is a study of cytotoxic CD8 clonotypes in ibrutinib-treated CLL. There are 14 residues in the CDR3. Germline CDR1 and CDR2: SGHVS and FQNEAQ. Trimming removed 0 bases at V and 1 base at J, with 4 bases between. With regard to this clone: The antigen is not known.

Libraries were prepared by immunoSEQ multiplex PCR; TCRdb keeps only in-frame clonotypes and omits some of them. Of about 80,000 clones in the sample, more than 75% were seen once. General study results and limits: Clonality, elevated at ibrutinib response, dropped back toward baseline at progression. Clonality (at baseline) was higher than in age-matched healthy donors and tracked circulating CD8+ T-cell counts.

The sequencing here drew on PBMCs, taken after 12 months of ibrutinib treatment. The rearrangement uses TRBV7-8 and TRBJ1-5; no reliable D call. This sequence was found in a human donor with chronic lymphocytic leukemia. CDR3 loop: CASSLAASNQPQHF. The CDR3 DNA follows: TGTGCCAGCAGCTTAGCGGCCAGCAATCAGCCCCAGCATTTT. The full variable domain, rest sourced from reference TRBV7-8 and TRBJ1-5, is GAGVSQSPRYKVAKRGQDVALRCDPISGHVSLFWYQQALGQGPEFLTYFQNEAQLDKSGLPSDRFFAERPEGSVSTLKIQRTQQEDSAVYLCASSLAASNQPQHFGDGTRLSIL.